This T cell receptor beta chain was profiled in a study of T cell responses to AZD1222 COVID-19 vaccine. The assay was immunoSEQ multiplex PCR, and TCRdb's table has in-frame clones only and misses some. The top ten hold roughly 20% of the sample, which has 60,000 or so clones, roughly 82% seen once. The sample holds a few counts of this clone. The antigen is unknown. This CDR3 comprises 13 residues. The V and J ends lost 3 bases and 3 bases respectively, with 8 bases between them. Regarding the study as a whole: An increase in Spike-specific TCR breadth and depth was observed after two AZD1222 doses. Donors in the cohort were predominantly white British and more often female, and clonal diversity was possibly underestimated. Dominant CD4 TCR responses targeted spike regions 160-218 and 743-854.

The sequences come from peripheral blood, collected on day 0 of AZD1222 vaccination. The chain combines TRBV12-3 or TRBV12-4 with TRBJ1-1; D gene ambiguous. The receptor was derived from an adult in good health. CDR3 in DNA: TGTGCCAGCAGTTTGTCGGCGGACACTGAAGCTTTCTTT. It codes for CASSLSADTEAFF.